A single sample gave rise to the 27 T cell receptor beta chains below, sequenced in a study of T cell responses to AZD1222 COVID-19 vaccine. The table came from immunoSEQ multiplex PCR; TCRdb's copy has only in-frame clones and leaves some out. The sample lists roughly 65,000 clones, over 80% occurring once. The sample here was peripheral blood, taken 28 days after the second AZD1222 dose. The source is an adult who received the AZD1222 COVID-19 vaccine.

The chain couples TRBV5-1 to TRBJ2-7; D remains ambiguous. The germline CDR1 and CDR2 sequences are SGHRS and YFSETQ. The CDR3 is made up of 12 amino acids. Trimming pared 4 bases from V and 5 bases from J, leaving 10 bases between. CDR3 nucleotide sequence: TGCGCCAGCAGCCTCGGACCGGACGAGCAGTACTTC. This encodes CASSLGPDEQYF.

The chain links TRBV12-3 or TRBV12-4 to TRBJ2-5, with D possibly matching TRBD2 (6 bases). V dropped 1 base and J dropped 5 bases, with 8 bases sitting between them. The CDR3 extends over 13 amino acids. The CDR3 DNA follows: TGTGCCAGCAGTTTAGGGGGGGACGAGACCCAGTACTTC. It encodes CASSLGGDETQYF.

This clone was counted only a few times. This sequence joins TRBV4-1 and TRBJ2-7; 11 bases agree with TRBD2. Germline V lookup: CDR1 MGHRA, CDR2 YSYEKL. This CDR3 is 19 amino acids long. V was clipped by 0 bases and J by 0 bases; unmatched bases: 10. CDR3 coding DNA: TGCGCCAGCAGCCAAGATCCCCGGACTAGCGGGTCCAGCTCCTACGAGCAGTACTTC. It specifies CASSQDPRTSGSSSYEQYF.

The V call is TRBV6-5, the J call TRBJ1-2, with D possibly matching TRBD1 (5 bases). Germline values: CDR1 MNHEY, CDR2 SVGAGI. With 6 bases removed from V and 8 bases from J, the gap between germline ends came to 16 bases. The CDR3 runs to 13 residues. CDR3 sequence reads: CASSEGPRAGYTF. CDR3 DNA sequence: TGTGCCAGCAGCGAGGGGCCTCGTGCGGGCTACACCTTC.

This clone was recorded once. The chain is built from TRBV3-1 (or the pseudogene TRBV3-2) and TRBJ1-6; D unclear. The germline V gene encodes CDR1 LGHDT and CDR2 YNNKEL (reference sequence). The CDR3 is made up of 14 amino acids. Trimming took off 3 bases at V and 6 bases at J, with 9 bases between the two ends. CDR3 nucleotides: TGTGCCAGCAGCCAGACGGGCTTTAATTCACCCCTCCACTTT. It codes for CASSQTGFNSPLHF.

This chain uses TRBV4-1 with TRBJ1-1; D remains unclear. Germline-derived CDR1 and CDR2 are MGHRA and YSYEKL. With 1 base removed from V and 2 bases from J, the gap between germline ends came to 14 bases. The CDR3 spans 16 residues. The CDR3 region is CASSQVPHSLNTEAFF. CDR3 sequence (DNA): TGCGCCAGCAGCCAAGTCCCCCATAGTCTAAACACTGAAGCTTTCTTT.

This chain uses TRBV18 with TRBJ1-1; D possibly corresponds to TRBD1 (6 bases). This CDR3 contains 15 residues. CDR1 and CDR2 from the germline V gene are KGHSH and LQKENI. V was trimmed by 0 bases and J by 4 bases, leaving 12 bases between them. In nucleotides, the CDR3 is TGTGCCAGCTCACCACCAGGACAGAAGGCCACTGAAGCTTTCTTT. Amino acids: CASSPPGQKATEAFF.

Here the CDR3 reads CASSTGSLYGELFF. DNA for the CDR3: TGTGCCAGCAGTACGGGGTCACTCTACGGGGAGCTGTTTTTT. V and J are TRBV6-5 and TRBJ2-2; D is possibly TRBD2 (5 bases). The CDR3 has 14 residues. Between the trimmed V and J ends, which lost 5 bases and 7 bases, there was a span of 14 bases. Germline values: CDR1 MNHEY, CDR2 SVGAGI.

The chain couples TRBV5-1 to TRBJ1-2; no reliable D call. The CDR3 length is 15 residues. Germline V gene lookup returns CDR1 SGHRS and CDR2 YFSETQ. Trimming left V 2 bases short and J 0 bases short, with 11 bases between. The CDR3 region has the DNA TGCGCCAGCAGCTTTGGACCAGCTACTAACTATGGCTACACCTTC. Translated: CASSFGPATNYGYTF. Complete variable domain (other parts from reference TRBV5-1 and TRBJ1-2): KAGVTQTPRYLIKTRGQQVTLSCSPISGHRSVSWYQQTPGQGLQFLFEYFSETQRNKGNFPGRFSGRQFSNSRSEMNVSTLELGDSALYLCASSFGPATNYGYTFGSGTRLTVV.

The CDR3 coding sequence is TGTGCCAGCAGCGGAAGGACCCGAACCCCTAAATCCCCCGTTTACAATGAGCAGTTCTTC. Encoded protein: CASSGRTRTPKSPVYNEQFF. This chain uses TRBV21-1 with TRBJ2-1. TRBV21-1 is recorded as a pseudogene. This CDR3 contains 20 residues.

The chain uses TRBV5-6 and TRBJ1-3; perhaps TRBD1 as D (5 bases). The germline CDR1 and CDR2 sequences are SGHDT and YYEEEE. V dropped 0 bases and J dropped 0 bases, with 7 bases sitting between them. This CDR3 spans 15 amino acids. CDR3 DNA sequence: TGTGCCAGCAGCTTGGTTGGGACCTCTGGAAACACCATATATTTT. It encodes CASSLVGTSGNTIYF.

The J gene is TRBJ2-3, the V gene TRBV5-1, with D perhaps matching TRBD2 (5 bases). The CDR3 is 16 amino acids. V lost 4 bases, J lost 6 bases, and 21 bases lay in between. Germline V gene lookup returns CDR1 SGHRS and CDR2 YFSETQ. CDR3 residues: CASSHAGPARGDTQYF. In DNA, the CDR3 is TGCGCCAGCAGCCATGCAGGCCCAGCCCGGGGTGATACGCAGTATTTT.

This clone was seen more than once but under ten times. The CDR3 DNA reads TGTGCCAGCAGGTCAGGGCTCCAGTATGGCTACACCTTC. Its translation is CASRSGLQYGYTF. The chain uses TRBV7-9 and TRBJ1-2, with a possible D match to TRBD1 (5 bases). This CDR3 has 13 residues. Trimming pared 6 bases from V and 5 bases from J, leaving 13 bases between. The V gene's germline CDR1 is SEHNR and CDR2 FQNEAQ (reference sequence).

The V gene is TRBV2, the J gene TRBJ1-5; D is ambiguous. V was clipped by 5 bases and J by 16 bases, with 18 bases between them. The CDR3 contains 12 residues. Per the germline V gene, CDR1 is SNHLY and CDR2 is FYNNEI. This CDR3 reads CASSSDDPVIHF. The CDR3 bases are TGTGCCAGCAGTTCCGACGACCCTGTAATACATTTT. The complete variable domain, with remaining parts taken from reference TRBV2 and TRBJ1-5, reads EPEVTQTPSHQVTQMGQEVILRCVPISNHLYFYWYRQILGQKVEFLVSFYNNEISEKSEIFDDQFSVERPDGSNFTLKIRSTKLEDSAMYFCASSSDDPVIHFGDGTRLSIL.

V gene TRBV27 combines with J gene TRBJ2-5, with TRBD1 matching 7 bases. Germline-derived CDR1 and CDR2 are MNHEY and SMNVEV (reference sequence). This CDR3 spans 16 amino acids. The V segment lost 2 bases and the J segment 4 bases; nucleotides outside the gene matches: 10. CDR3 sequence (DNA): TGTGCCAGCAGTTTAGAATTCGGTAGGGGGCGAGAGACCCAGTACTTC. Amino acids: CASSLEFGRGRETQYF.

This clone was counted only a few times. The chain joins TRBV27 to TRBJ2-7; the D gene could be TRBD1 or TRBD2 (5 bases each). This CDR3 spans 14 amino acids. V was trimmed by 5 bases and J by 3 bases, leaving 14 bases between them. CDR1 and CDR2 (germline): MNHEY, SMNVEV (reference sequence). The CDR3 loop reads CASSPSWGNYEQYF. The CDR3 nucleotides read TGTGCCAGCAGTCCGTCCTGGGGGAACTACGAGCAGTACTTC.

This chain connects TRBV10-3 to TRBJ2-3; D is unclear. The CDR3 is 14 amino acids. Trimming cost V 2 bases and J 5 bases, with 11 bases left between them. The germline V gene encodes CDR1 ENHRY and CDR2 SYGVKD. The CDR3 reads CAISEPGRGDTQYF. CDR3 DNA sequence: TGTGCCATCAGTGAGCCAGGAAGAGGAGATACGCAGTATTTT.

The gene calls are TRBV6-5 and TRBJ1-6; the D gene is possibly TRBD1 (6 bases). Trimming stripped 5 bases from V and 5 bases from J, with 10 bases between. Germline assignment: CDR1 MNHEY and CDR2 SVGAGI. The length of the CDR3 is 14 residues. This chain's CDR3 is CASSRQVDNSPLHF. The DNA of the CDR3 is TGTGCCAGCAGTAGACAGGTTGATAATTCACCCCTCCACTTT.

The chain recombines TRBV7-2 with TRBJ1-6; D uncertain. V was trimmed by 1 base and J by 5 bases, leaving 6 bases between them. The CDR3 is 14 residues long. Germline values: CDR1 SGHTA, CDR2 FQGNSA. The CDR3 spells CASSLVLNNSPLHF. DNA for the CDR3: TGTGCCAGCAGCTTAGTCCTAAATAATTCACCCCTCCACTTT.

The chain carries TRBV19 and TRBJ1-2; 7 bases align to TRBD1. With 3 bases clipped from V and 6 bases from J, the junction kept 7 bases outside the gene matches. The CDR3 totals 14 residues. Germline-derived CDR1 and CDR2 are LNHDA and SQIVND (reference sequence). CDR3 region: CASSIQGGRNGYTF. CDR3 nucleotides: TGTGCCAGTAGTATTCAGGGGGGGAGGAATGGCTACACCTTC.

The chain uses TRBV5-3 and TRBJ1-5; the D is unclear. TRBV5-3 is an ORF; its function is uncertain. Trimming removed 8 bases from V and 4 bases from J, with 16 bases in between. The CDR3 consists of 14 residues. DNA for the CDR3: TGTGCCAGGAAAACGACCGGGGAAAATCAGCCCCAGCATTTT. Translating it yields CARKTTGENQPQHF.

This clone was seen just once. This sequence joins TRBV7-9 and TRBJ1-1; weak D call: TRBD1 (5 bases). The V and J ends lost 4 bases and 1 base respectively, with 16 bases between them. The CDR3 is 16 residues long. Germline values: CDR1 SEHNR, CDR2 FQNEAQ (reference sequence). CDR3 protein: CASSSPPGRQNTEAFF. CDR3 in DNA: TGTGCCAGCAGCTCTCCGCCGGGACGGCAGAACACTGAAGCTTTCTTT.

The chain joins TRBV11-2 to TRBJ2-7; D is unresolved. The CDR3 covers 13 residues. V lost 0 bases and J lost 5, with 8 bases in between. Germline V gene data show CDR1 as SGHAT and CDR2 as FQNNGV. The CDR3 DNA reads as TGTGCCAGCAGCTTAGATCGGGCCCACGAGCAGTACTTC. It translates to CASSLDRAHEQYF.

The chain is built from TRBV6-5 and TRBJ1-2, with 7 positions matching TRBD1. The CDR3 loop spans 13 amino acids. V gave up 7 bases and J gave up 4 bases; unmatched junction bases: 6. The V gene's germline CDR1 is MNHEY and CDR2 SVGAGI. CDR3 sequence: CASILPGGYGYTF. The CDR3 bases are TGTGCCAGCATCCTACCAGGGGGCTATGGCTACACCTTC.

CDR3 in amino acids: CASSLQGGEQYF. The CDR3 coding sequence is TGTGCCAGCAGTTTACAGGGAGGCGAGCAGTACTTC. The V and J genes are TRBV6-5 and TRBJ2-7; D tentatively reads TRBD1 or TRBD2 (6 bases each). Trimming took 4 bases from V and 6 from J, leaving 10 bases between them. Germline V gives CDR1 MNHEY, CDR2 SVGAGI. The CDR3 is 12 residues long.

This clone was seen only once. The V call is TRBV11-3, the J call TRBJ2-2; D may be TRBD1 (7 bases). This CDR3 comprises 18 residues. The V gene's germline CDR1 is SGHNT and CDR2 YENEEA. Trimming shortened V by 0 bases and J by 7 bases, and 21 bases separated the two germline ends. CDR3 in DNA: TGTGCCAGCAGCTTAGAGCAGGGCGGGACAGCTGCCGGCGGGGAGCTGTTTTTT. It codes for CASSLEQGGTAAGGELFF.

Only a few counts were recorded for this clone. This chain connects TRBV7-2 to TRBJ1-3; tentatively, D is TRBD1 (6 bases). V was shortened by 4 bases and J by 5 bases, with 15 bases between the two germline ends. The CDR3 runs 15 residues. Germline V lookup: CDR1 SGHTA, CDR2 FQGNSA. Here the CDR3 reads CASSYGGGARNTIYF. The CDR3 DNA is TGTGCCAGCAGCTACGGAGGGGGGGCCAGAAACACCATATATTTT.